This TCR beta chain is from a study of blood T cell repertoires in COVID-19. Background on the study: Samples of COVID-19 (acute and convalescent) were obtained from the United States, Italy and Spain.

The ends lost 0 bases at V and 5 bases at J; junction bases unmatched: 12. This CDR3 has 17 amino acids. Germline lookup yields CDR1 LNHDA and CDR2 SQIVND (reference sequence). Original data processing: By means of reference gene primer amplification, nucleated cell counts were estimated. Clones were read by immunoSEQ multiplex PCR, and TCRdb kept only the in-frame ones, dropping some. Clone size and V and J calls were adopted from that table, with D and trimming inferred from the DNA. The repertoire holds approximately 50,000 clones, with around nine tenths as singletons. This chain joins TRBV19 and TRBJ2-5; 7 bases align to TRBD1. Input material: peripheral blood. The TCR was taken from a man older than 75 with active or convalescent COVID-19. The CDR3 sequence is CASSIDQTGTRQETQYF. CDR3 DNA: TGTGCCAGTAGTATAGACCAGACAGGGACCAGACAGGAGACCCAGTACTTC.